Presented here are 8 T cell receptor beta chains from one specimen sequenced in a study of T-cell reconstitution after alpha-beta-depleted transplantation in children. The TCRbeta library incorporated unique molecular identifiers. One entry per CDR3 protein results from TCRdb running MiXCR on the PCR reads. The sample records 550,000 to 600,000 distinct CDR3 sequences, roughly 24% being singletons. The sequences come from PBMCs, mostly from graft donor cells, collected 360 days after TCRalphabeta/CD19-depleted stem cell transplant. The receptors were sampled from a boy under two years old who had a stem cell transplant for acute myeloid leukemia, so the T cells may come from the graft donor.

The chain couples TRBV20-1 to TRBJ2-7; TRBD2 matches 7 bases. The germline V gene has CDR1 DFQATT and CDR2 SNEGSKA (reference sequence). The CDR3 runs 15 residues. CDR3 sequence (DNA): TGCAATGCCCTAGCCTCGACTAGCCCTTCTAGCGAGCAGTACTTC. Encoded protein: CNALASTSPSSEQYF.

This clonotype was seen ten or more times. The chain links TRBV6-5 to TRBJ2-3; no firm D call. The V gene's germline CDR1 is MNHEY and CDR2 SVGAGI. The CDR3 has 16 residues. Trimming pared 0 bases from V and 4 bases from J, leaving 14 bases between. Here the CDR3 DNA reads TGTGCCAGCAGTTACTCGAAGGTCATCTTGGCAGATACGCAGTATTTT. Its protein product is CASSYSKVILADTQYF.

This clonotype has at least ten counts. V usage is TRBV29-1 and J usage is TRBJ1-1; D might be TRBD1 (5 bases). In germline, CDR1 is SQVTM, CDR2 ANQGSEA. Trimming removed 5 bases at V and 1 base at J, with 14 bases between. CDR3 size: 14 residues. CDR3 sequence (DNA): TGCAGCGTTAGGGTACTCGGGGGGAACACTGAAGCTTTCTTT. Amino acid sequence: CSVRVLGGNTEAFF.

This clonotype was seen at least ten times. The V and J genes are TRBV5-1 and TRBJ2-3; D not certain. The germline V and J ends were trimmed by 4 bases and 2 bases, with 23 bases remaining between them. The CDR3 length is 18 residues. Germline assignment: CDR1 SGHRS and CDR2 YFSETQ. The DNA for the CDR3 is TGCGCCAGCAGCACCCGGACCGTCGTCCCCTCATACACAGATACGCAGTATTTT. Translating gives CASSTRTVVPSYTDTQYF.

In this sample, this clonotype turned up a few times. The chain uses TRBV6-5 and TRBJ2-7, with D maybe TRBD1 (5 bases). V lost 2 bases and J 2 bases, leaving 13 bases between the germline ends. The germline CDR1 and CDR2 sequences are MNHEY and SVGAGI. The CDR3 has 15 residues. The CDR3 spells CASSYPDRYPYEQYV. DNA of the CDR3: TGTGCCAGCAGTTACCCCGACAGATATCCCTACGAGCAGTACGTC.

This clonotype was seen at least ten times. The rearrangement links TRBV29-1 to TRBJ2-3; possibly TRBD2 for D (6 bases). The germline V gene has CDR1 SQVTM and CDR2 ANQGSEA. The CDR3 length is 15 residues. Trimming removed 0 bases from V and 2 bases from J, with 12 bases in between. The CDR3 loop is CSVEDRLDPTDTQYF. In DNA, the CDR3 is TGCAGCGTTGAAGACCGACTAGACCCCACAGATACGCAGTATTTT.

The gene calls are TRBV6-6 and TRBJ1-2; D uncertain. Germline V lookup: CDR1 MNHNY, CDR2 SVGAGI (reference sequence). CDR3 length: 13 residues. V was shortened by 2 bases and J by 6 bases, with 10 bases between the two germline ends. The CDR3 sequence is CASSYGAAHGYTF. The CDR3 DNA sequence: TGTGCCAGCAGTTACGGTGCAGCCCATGGCTACACCTTC.

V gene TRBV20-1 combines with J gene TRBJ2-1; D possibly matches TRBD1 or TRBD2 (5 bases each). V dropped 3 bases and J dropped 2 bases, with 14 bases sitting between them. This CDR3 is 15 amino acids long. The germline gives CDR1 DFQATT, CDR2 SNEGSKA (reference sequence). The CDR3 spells CSASRWGTAYNEQFF. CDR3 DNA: TGCAGTGCTAGCCGGTGGGGGACGGCCTACAATGAGCAGTTCTTC.